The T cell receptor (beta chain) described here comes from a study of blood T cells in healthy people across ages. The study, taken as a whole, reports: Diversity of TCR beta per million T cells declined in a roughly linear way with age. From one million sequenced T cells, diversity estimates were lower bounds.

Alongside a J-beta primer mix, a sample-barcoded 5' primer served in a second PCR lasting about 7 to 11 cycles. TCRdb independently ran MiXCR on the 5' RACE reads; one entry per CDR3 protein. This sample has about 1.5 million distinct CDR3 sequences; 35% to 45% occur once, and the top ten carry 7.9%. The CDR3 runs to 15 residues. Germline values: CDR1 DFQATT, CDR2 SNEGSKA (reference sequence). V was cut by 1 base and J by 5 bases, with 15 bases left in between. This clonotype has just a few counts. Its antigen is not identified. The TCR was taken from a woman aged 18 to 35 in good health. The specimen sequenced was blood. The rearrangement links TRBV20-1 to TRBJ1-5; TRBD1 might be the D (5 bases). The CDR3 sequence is CSARGGAGSYQPQHF. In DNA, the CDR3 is TGCAGTGCTAGAGGCGGAGCAGGGAGTTATCAGCCCCAGCATTTT.